What follows are 27 T cell receptor beta chains derived from one specimen sequenced in a study of cytomegalovirus exposure and HLA in healthy donors. 13 Jbeta primers and 60 Vbeta primers were used for the PCR. The table came from immunoSEQ multiplex PCR; TCRdb's copy has only in-frame clones and leaves some out. The sample table includes around 210,000 clones. The sample comprised PBMCs. Receptors originate from a girl aged 2 to 10 in good health and CMV-seropositive.

V gene TRBV28 combines with J gene TRBJ1-1; D remains ambiguous. V lost 2 bases and J 6 bases, leaving 7 bases between the germline ends. The CDR3 is 12 amino acids. Germline CDR1 is MDHEN and CDR2 is SYDVKM. The CDR3 reads CASSLRGAEAFF. The CDR3 region has the DNA TGTGCCAGCAGTTTACGAGGTGCTGAAGCTTTCTTT. Supplemented by reference TRBV28 and TRBJ1-1, the full variable domain reads DVKVTQSSRYLVKRTGEKVFLECVQDMDHENMFWYRQDPGLGLRLIYFSYDVKMKEKGDIPEGYSVSREKKERFSLILESASTNQTSMYLCASSLRGAEAFFGQGTRLTVV.

The chain uses TRBV4-2 and TRBJ1-2; the D gene is possibly TRBD1 (6 bases). Germline V gives CDR1 LGHNA, CDR2 YNFKEQ. This CDR3 region has 16 residues. V was pared by 4 bases and J by 8 bases, with 23 bases between. The CDR3 sequence is CASSLESRDTQGGYTF. The DNA for the CDR3 is TGTGCCAGCAGCCTTGAGTCCCGGGACACCCAAGGGGGCTACACCTTC.

The chain links TRBV27 to TRBJ1-1; 7 bases agree with TRBD1. Unmatched junction bases numbered 10, after V lost 0 bases and J lost 6 bases. The CDR3 has 16 amino acids. Germline V CDR1 and CDR2: MNHEY, SMNVEV (reference sequence). The CDR3 loop is CASSLSIGGARAEAFF. In DNA, the CDR3 is TGTGCCAGCAGTTTATCGATAGGGGGCGCAAGGGCTGAAGCTTTCTTT.

The J gene is TRBJ2-2, the V gene TRBV5-4; TRBD2 agrees at 7 bases. V gave up 4 bases and J gave up 0 bases; unmatched junction bases: 0. The CDR3 totals 14 residues. Germline V gene lookup returns CDR1 SGHNT and CDR2 YYREEE (reference sequence). This CDR3 reads CASSGTTNTGELFF. The DNA of the CDR3 is TGTGCCAGCAGCGGGACTACGAACACCGGGGAGCTGTTTTTT.

This chain joins TRBV6-5 and TRBJ1-2; 12 bases line up with TRBD1. The CDR3 loop spans 15 amino acids. V shed 5 bases, J shed 5 bases, and the junction held 6 bases outside the gene matches. Germline V gene lookup returns CDR1 MNHEY and CDR2 SVGAGI. The CDR3 DNA reads TGTGCCAGCAGTCCCGGGACAGGGGGCGGTTATGGCTACACCTTC. It yields the protein CASSPGTGGGYGYTF.

V gene TRBV7-9 combines with J gene TRBJ1-2; TRBD1 agrees at 8 bases. Germline assignment: CDR1 SEHNR and CDR2 FQNEAQ (reference sequence). The CDR3 consists of 15 residues. With 0 bases clipped from V and 3 bases from J, the junction kept 3 bases outside the gene matches. The CDR3 coding sequence is TGTGCCAGCAGCTTAGCGAACAGGGGGGACTATGGCTACACCTTC. Protein sequence: CASSLANRGDYGYTF.

The rearrangement uses TRBV7-2 and TRBJ2-2; a possible D gene is TRBD1 (5 bases). Deletions cut 5 bases from V and 6 bases from J, with 19 bases between. CDR1 SGHTA and CDR2 FQGNSA come from the germline V gene. CDR3 length equals 16 residues. DNA of the CDR3: TGTGCCAGCAGCCTAGGTCCAGGGTTAACCGCCGGGGAGCTGTTTTTT. It is translated as CASSLGPGLTAGELFF.

This chain connects TRBV5-3 to TRBJ2-3, with 9 bases lining up with TRBD2. TRBV5-3 falls under the ORF class, with uncertain function. This CDR3 is built from 17 residues. V dropped 1 base and J dropped 0; count of bases not matched to a gene: 6. CDR3 region: CARSLRLAVSSTDTQYF. The CDR3, as DNA: TGTGCCAGAAGCTTGAGACTAGCGGTTTCTAGCACAGATACGCAGTATTTT.

CDR3 loop: CASSYSGYTGELFF. In DNA, the CDR3 is TGTGCCAGCAGCTATAGCGGATACACCGGGGAGCTGTTTTTT. The chain carries TRBV28 and TRBJ2-2; the D gene is possibly TRBD2 (6 bases). V dropped 6 bases and J dropped 3 bases, with 11 bases sitting between them. The CDR3 is made up of 14 amino acids. The germline V gene encodes CDR1 MDHEN and CDR2 SYDVKM. Full variable domain (remainder filled in from reference TRBV28 and TRBJ2-2): DVKVTQSSRYLVKRTGEKVFLECVQDMDHENMFWYRQDPGLGLRLIYFSYDVKMKEKGDIPEGYSVSREKKERFSLILESASTNQTSMYLCASSYSGYTGELFFGEGSRLTVL.

The chain is built from TRBV2 and TRBJ2-2, with 9 nucleotides matching TRBD1. The germline V gene encodes CDR1 SNHLY and CDR2 FYNNEI. V lost 10 bases to trimming and J lost 4 bases; unmatched junction nucleotides: 7. The CDR3 runs 14 residues. Written as DNA, the CDR3 is TGTGCCAACACACAGGGGGCCCTCACCGGGGAGCTGTTTTTT. As protein: CANTQGALTGELFF.

The chain is built from TRBV6-5 and TRBJ1-4; TRBD1 matches 7 bases. Trimming took 6 bases from V and 8 from J; bases not matched to a gene: 12. CDR3 length: 15 residues. The germline CDR1 and CDR2 sequences are MNHEY and SVGAGI. CDR3 sequence: CASSLTGQEREKLFF. The CDR3 DNA sequence: TGTGCCAGCAGCTTAACCGGACAGGAAAGGGAAAAACTGTTTTTT.

J is TRBJ2-1 and V is TRBV11-2; 12 bases agree with TRBD1. CDR1 and CDR2 (germline): SGHAT, FQNNGV. The CDR3 is 16 residues long. V gave up 4 bases and J gave up 6 bases; unmatched junction bases: 7. The CDR3 DNA follows: TGTGCCAGCAGCTCCCAGGGACAGGGGGCCCTCAATGAGCAGTTCTTC. It translates to CASSSQGQGALNEQFF. Supplemented by reference TRBV11-2 and TRBJ2-1, the full variable domain reads EAGVAQSPRYKIIEKRQSVAFWCNPISGHATLYWYQQILGQGPKLLIQFQNNGVVDDSQLPKDRFSAERLKGVDSTLKIQPAKLEDSAVYLCASSSQGQGALNEQFFGPGTRLTVL.

The chain combines TRBV6-5 with TRBJ1-2; weak D call: TRBD1 (5 bases). V lost 7 bases to trimming and J lost 4 bases, with 16 bases between them. This CDR3 is 14 amino acids long. Germline CDR1 and CDR2: MNHEY and SVGAGI. The CDR3 reads CASTKGQGGYGYTF. CDR3 bases: TGTGCCAGCACGAAGGGCCAGGGAGGCTATGGCTACACCTTC.

The chain has TRBV5-3 and TRBJ1-6; D is possibly TRBD1 (6 bases). TRBV5-3 is known as an ORF, though its function is uncertain. The CDR3 is 18 residues long. The V end lost 2 bases, the J end lost 9 bases, and 24 bases lay between the germline ends. In DNA form, the CDR3 reads TGTGCCAGAAGCTTTTTCACAACCGGGACACTCGCCCGTTCACCCCTCCACTTT. Its protein is CARSFFTTGTLARSPLHF.

V is TRBV19 and J is TRBJ2-7; 7 nucleotides align to TRBD1. Germline V gene data show CDR1 as LNHDA and CDR2 as SQIVND (reference sequence). V trimming: 6 bases; J trimming: 3 bases; junction bases outside the gene matches: 17. This CDR3 spans 17 amino acids. The CDR3: CASSKSSGDSSFYEQYF. The CDR3 region has the DNA TGTGCCAGTAGCAAATCCTCCGGGGACAGCTCGTTCTACGAGCAGTACTTC.

The DNA of the CDR3 is TGTGCCAGCAGCTTACGAAGCCGGGACACCCACGAGCAGTACTTC. Protein: CASSLRSRDTHEQYF. This rearrangement joins TRBV7-9 to TRBJ2-5; D may be TRBD1 (6 bases). TRBJ2-7 matches the DNA end more closely, so the J call is doubtful. Looked up from germline, CDR1 is SEHNR and CDR2 is FQNEAQ (reference sequence). The CDR3 runs to 15 residues.

The chain has TRBV5-1 and TRBJ1-1, with 10 bases identical to TRBD1. The V gene's germline CDR1 is SGHRS and CDR2 YFSETQ. Trimming removed 6 bases from V and 3 bases from J; junction bases left unmatched: 11. The CDR3 contains 16 residues. This CDR3 is CASTRPGQGLHTEAFF. The CDR3 DNA sequence: TGCGCCAGCACCCGACCGGGACAGGGGCTTCACACTGAAGCTTTCTTT.

The rearrangement links TRBV6-4 to TRBJ1-2, with 8 nucleotides matching TRBD1. The CDR3 extends over 13 amino acids. Germline V gene data show CDR1 as MRHNA and CDR2 as SNTAGT. J gave up 4 bases and V 6 bases, and 4 bases lay outside the gene matches. The CDR3 DNA is TGTGCCAGCAGCCCGGGACAGGCCTATGGCTACACCTTC. Translating it yields CASSPGQAYGYTF.

In nucleotides, the CDR3 is TGTGCCAGCAGTTACGCGGACAGGGCAGGCGAGCAGTACTTC. Protein: CASSYADRAGEQYF. The J gene is TRBJ2-5, the V gene TRBV6-5; 8 bases fit TRBD1. The better agreement between TRBJ2-7 and the DNA end casts doubt on the J call. Germline CDR1 and CDR2: MNHEY and SVGAGI. There are 14 residues in the CDR3.

V and J are TRBV7-2 and TRBJ2-1, with D hard to call. V lost 0 bases and J 9 bases, leaving 12 bases between the germline ends. Germline values: CDR1 SGHTA, CDR2 FQGNSA. There are 14 residues in the CDR3. The CDR3 is CASSLAPAGGEQFF. The CDR3 DNA sequence: TGTGCCAGCAGCTTAGCCCCGGCCGGCGGTGAGCAGTTCTTC. Filled out from reference TRBV7-2 and TRBJ2-1, the complete variable domain reads GAGVSQSPSNKVTEKGKDVELRCDPISGHTALYWYRQSLGQGLEFLIYFQGNSAPDKSGLPSDRFSAERTGGSVSTLTIQRTQQEDSAVYLCASSLAPAGGEQFFGPGTRLTVL.

The chain links TRBV4-1 to TRBJ2-1; D uncertain. Trimming took 0 bases from V and 0 from J, leaving 21 bases between them. CDR1 and CDR2 from the germline V gene are MGHRA and YSYEKL. The CDR3 has 20 amino acids. CDR3 DNA sequence: TGCGCCAGCAGCCAAGAGGAGCAGTGGGTTCTATCAGCCTCCTACAATGAGCAGTTCTTC. This gives the protein CASSQEEQWVLSASYNEQFF.

This rearrangement joins TRBV5-1 to TRBJ1-5; 7 bases are shared with TRBD1. The CDR3 sequence is 16 residues long. With V trimmed by 0 bases and J by 6 bases, 9 bases remained unmatched. Germline assignment: CDR1 SGHRS and CDR2 YFSETQ. The DNA of the CDR3 is TGCGCCAGCAGCTTGGCGGGACAAGGGGGCGGTCAGCCCCAGCATTTT. Amino acids: CASSLAGQGGGQPQHF. Drawing the rest from reference TRBV5-1 and TRBJ1-5, the complete variable domain is KAGVTQTPRYLIKTRGQQVTLSCSPISGHRSVSWYQQTPGQGLQFLFEYFSETQRNKGNFPGRFSGRQFSNSRSEMNVSTLELGDSALYLCASSLAGQGGGQPQHFGDGTRLSIL.

The gene calls are TRBV7-9 and TRBJ1-5; D ambiguous. The CDR3 totals 13 residues. Germline values: CDR1 SEHNR, CDR2 FQNEAQ (reference sequence). Trimming stripped 4 bases from V and 9 bases from J, with 13 bases between. The CDR3 DNA is TGTGCCAGCAGCTCTGGGGAGTCCTGGCCCCAGCATTTT. This translates into CASSSGESWPQHF.

About this clone itself: Other DNA sequences in the sample encode the same CDR3. This chain uses TRBV19 with TRBJ1-2; TRBD1 matches at 8 bases. Germline V gene data show CDR1 as LNHDA and CDR2 as SQIVND (reference sequence). The CDR3 covers 14 residues. Trimming at V came to 3 bases and at J to 1 base, leaving 1 base not matched to a gene. The CDR3 loop reads CASSIGQGNYGYTF. CDR3 nucleotide sequence: TGTGCCAGTAGTATTGGACAGGGTAACTATGGCTACACCTTC.

The rearrangement joins TRBV6-5 to TRBJ2-7; 7 positions agree with TRBD2. The germline gives CDR1 MNHEY, CDR2 SVGAGI. The CDR3 loop spans 16 amino acids. After removal of 0 bases from V and 5 bases from J, the junction contained 10 bases not matched to a gene. The CDR3 nucleotides read TGTGCCAGCAGTTACTCGATTCCCGGACTAGACCACGAGCAGTACTTC. It specifies CASSYSIPGLDHEQYF.

The chain joins TRBV6-4 to TRBJ2-3, with 12 bases that match TRBD1. The germline V gene has CDR1 MRHNA and CDR2 SNTAGT. The V gene end was trimmed by 3 bases and the J gene end by 4 bases; junction bases not matched to a gene: 2. The CDR3 loop spans 15 amino acids. The CDR3 sequence is CASSDGTGGADTQYF. In DNA form, the CDR3 reads TGTGCCAGCAGTGATGGGACAGGGGGCGCAGATACGCAGTATTTT.

The chain links TRBV25-1 to TRBJ1-1, with 7 bases that match TRBD1. The CDR3 sequence is 14 residues long. CDR1 and CDR2 (germline): MGHDK, SYGVNS. The V segment lost 4 bases and the J segment 1 base; nucleotides outside the gene matches: 3. The CDR3 DNA reads as TGTGCCAGCAGTGTGGGACAGTCGAACACTGAAGCTTTCTTT. This translates into CASSVGQSNTEAFF.